This T cell receptor (beta chain) stems from a study of shared T cell receptors in the human thymus. CDR1 is SQVTM, CDR2 ANQGSEA, per germline. Trimming cost V 6 bases and J 3 bases; bases outside gene matches: 8. The CDR3 runs to 13 residues. The assay was immunoSEQ multiplex PCR, and TCRdb's table has in-frame clones only and misses some. The sample has hundreds of thousands of clones; about 89% are singletons. This clone appeared a single time. The same data also contributed to another study, on human thymus T cells. From that second work: Serving as donors were healthy Finnish infants, each of whom was having open corrective surgery for congenital heart defects. Thymic tissue was derived from resections collected during corrective heart surgery.

This chain joins TRBV29-1 and TRBJ2-7, with 7 bases matching TRBD1. The clonotype originates from a boy in the first two years of life with a congenital heart defect. Input material: thymocytes. In DNA form, the CDR3 reads TGCAGCGTCCGGGACAGACTTTACTACGAGCAGTACTTC. Translating gives CSVRDRLYYEQYF.